Below, one T cell receptor beta chain is given with its context. This sample is drawn from a study of blood T cell repertoires in COVID-19. Overall study: PBMCs, B-cell-depleted T cells, or T cells were the source of the cDNA or gDNA that made up the material.

Per the original methods: Nucleated cell number was recorded as an estimate derived from reference gene primer amplification. Measured with immunoSEQ multiplex PCR; TCRdb has only the in-frame clones, and not every one. D and trimming were read from the DNA, whereas the V and J calls and clone size are those reported in that table. Among around 120,000 clones listed, over 80% were seen once. Trimming at V came to 1 base and at J to 12 bases, leaving 9 bases not matched to a gene. There are 13 residues in the CDR3. The TCR was taken from a woman in her 70s with acute or convalescent COVID-19. The specimen sequenced was peripheral blood. This chain links TRBV12-3 or TRBV12-4 with TRBJ2-7; 7 bases fit TRBD1. For the CDR3, the DNA is TGTGCCAGCAGTTTAGGGGCTGACAGGGAACCGTACTTC. Translated, it gives CASSLGADREPYF.